In its sample, the clone carrying this TCR beta chain was seen once. Its antigen is not known. The sample belongs to a study of response to subunit inactivated influenza vaccine. TCRdb ran MiXCR on the RT-PCR reads and lists one entry per CDR3 protein. The sample has 530,000 or so distinct CDR3 sequences, around 15% seen once; the top ten hold around 10%. The V and J ends lost 8 bases and 1 base, in that order; junction bases with no gene match: 14. This CDR3 comprises 15 residues. The germline CDR1 and CDR2 sequences are DFQATT and SNEGSKA (reference sequence). Study-level points and caveats: Authors suggested each seasonal flu vaccination may recruit only limited numbers of new T cells.

The origin of this receptor is a man aged 50-60 years who received an inactivated influenza vaccine. This specimen consisted of PBMCs from blood, obtained 11 to 12 days after vaccination. V usage is TRBV20-1 and J usage is TRBJ2-7, with 7 bases matching TRBD1. In DNA, the CDR3 is TGCAGTACTGACAGGGTCGGTCATCGGTCCTACGAGCAGTACTTC. It encodes CSTDRVGHRSYEQYF.